This TCR beta chain was recovered during a study of blood T cell repertoires in COVID-19. For the study at large: The United States, Italy and Spain provided the acute and convalescent COVID-19 samples. PBMCs, B-cell-depleted T cells, or T cells provided the cDNA or gDNA that made up the material.

How the authors handled the data: It was from reference gene primer amplification that nucleated cell counts were estimated. Libraries were prepared by immunoSEQ multiplex PCR; TCRdb keeps only in-frame clonotypes and omits some of them. V, J and clone size reflect that table, while D and trimming were determined from the DNA. The profile shows 91,000 or so clones, just over 85% of them singletons. V was pared by 1 base and J by 4 bases, with 13 bases between. This CDR3 is 15 amino acids long. The germline gives CDR1 MNHNS, CDR2 SASEGT. The chain links TRBV6-1 to TRBJ1-2, with D uncertain. Sequenced material: peripheral blood. The TCR originated in a woman in her sixties or seventies in a cohort sampled during active or convalescent COVID-19. The DNA for the CDR3 is TGTGCCAGCAGTGAAGGGGCTGGGCCCTCCTATGGCTACACCTTC. This sequence encodes CASSEGAGPSYGYTF.